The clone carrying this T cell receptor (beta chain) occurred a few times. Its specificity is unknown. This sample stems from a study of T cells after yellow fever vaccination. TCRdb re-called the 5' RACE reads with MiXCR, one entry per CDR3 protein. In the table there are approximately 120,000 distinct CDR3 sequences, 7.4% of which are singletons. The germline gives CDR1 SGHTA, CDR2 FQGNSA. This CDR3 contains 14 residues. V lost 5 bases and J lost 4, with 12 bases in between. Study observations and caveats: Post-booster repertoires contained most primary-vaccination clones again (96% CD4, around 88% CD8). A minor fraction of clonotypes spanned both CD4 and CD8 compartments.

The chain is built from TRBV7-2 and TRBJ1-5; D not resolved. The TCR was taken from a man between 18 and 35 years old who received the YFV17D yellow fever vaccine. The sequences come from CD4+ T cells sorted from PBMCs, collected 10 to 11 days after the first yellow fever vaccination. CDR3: CASSLSRLNQPQHF. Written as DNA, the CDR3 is TGTGCCAGCAGCCTTAGCAGGTTAAATCAGCCCCAGCATTTT.